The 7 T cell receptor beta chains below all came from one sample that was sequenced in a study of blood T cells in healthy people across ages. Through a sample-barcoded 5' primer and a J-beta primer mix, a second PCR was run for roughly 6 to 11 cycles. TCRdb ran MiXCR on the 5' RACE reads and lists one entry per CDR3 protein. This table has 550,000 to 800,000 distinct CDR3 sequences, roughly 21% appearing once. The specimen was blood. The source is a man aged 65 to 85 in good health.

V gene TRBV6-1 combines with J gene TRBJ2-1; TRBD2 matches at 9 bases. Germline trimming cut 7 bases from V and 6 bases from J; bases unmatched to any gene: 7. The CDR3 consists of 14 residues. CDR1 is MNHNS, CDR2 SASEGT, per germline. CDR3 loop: CASTRSSGVNEQFF. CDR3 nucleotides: TGTGCCAGCACCCGATCTAGCGGGGTCAATGAGCAGTTCTTC.

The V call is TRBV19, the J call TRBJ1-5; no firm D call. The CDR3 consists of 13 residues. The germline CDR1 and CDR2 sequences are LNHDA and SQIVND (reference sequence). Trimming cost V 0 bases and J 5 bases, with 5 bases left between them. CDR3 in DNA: TGTGCCAGTAGTATAGAGGTCCATCAGCCCCAGCATTTT. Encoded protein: CASSIEVHQPQHF.

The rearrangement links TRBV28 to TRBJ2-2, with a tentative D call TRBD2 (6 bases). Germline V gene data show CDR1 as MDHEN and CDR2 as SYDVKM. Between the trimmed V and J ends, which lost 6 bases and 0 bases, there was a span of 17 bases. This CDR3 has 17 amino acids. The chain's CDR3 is CASSRREDRSNTGELFF. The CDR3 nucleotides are TGTGCCAGCAGCAGGAGGGAAGACAGATCGAACACCGGGGAGCTGTTTTTT.

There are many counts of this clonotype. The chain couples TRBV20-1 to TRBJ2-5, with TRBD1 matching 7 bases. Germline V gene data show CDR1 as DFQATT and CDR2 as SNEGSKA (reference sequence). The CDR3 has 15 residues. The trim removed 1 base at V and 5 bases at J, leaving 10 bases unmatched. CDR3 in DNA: TGCAGTGCTAGAGGACAGGGCCCAACCGGGGAGACCCAGTACTTC. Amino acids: CSARGQGPTGETQYF.

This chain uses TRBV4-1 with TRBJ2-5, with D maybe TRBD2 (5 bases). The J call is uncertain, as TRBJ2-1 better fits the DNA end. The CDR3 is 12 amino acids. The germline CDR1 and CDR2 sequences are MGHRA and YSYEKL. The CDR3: CASSHPRDKQFF. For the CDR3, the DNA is TGCGCCAGCAGCCACCCACGGGATAAGCAGTTCTTC.

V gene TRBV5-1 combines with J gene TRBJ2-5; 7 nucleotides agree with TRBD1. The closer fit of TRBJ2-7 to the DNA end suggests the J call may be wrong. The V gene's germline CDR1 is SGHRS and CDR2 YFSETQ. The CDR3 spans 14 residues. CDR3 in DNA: TGCGCCAGCAGCTTGGAGACAGGGTTCAACGAGCAGTACTTC. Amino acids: CASSLETGFNEQYF.

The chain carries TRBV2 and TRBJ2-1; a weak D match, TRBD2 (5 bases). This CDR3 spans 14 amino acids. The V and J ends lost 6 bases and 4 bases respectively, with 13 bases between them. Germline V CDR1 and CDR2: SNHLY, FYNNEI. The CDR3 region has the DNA TGTGCCAGCAGGGGGAGTACGGCATACAATGAGCAGTTCTTC. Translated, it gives CASRGSTAYNEQFF.